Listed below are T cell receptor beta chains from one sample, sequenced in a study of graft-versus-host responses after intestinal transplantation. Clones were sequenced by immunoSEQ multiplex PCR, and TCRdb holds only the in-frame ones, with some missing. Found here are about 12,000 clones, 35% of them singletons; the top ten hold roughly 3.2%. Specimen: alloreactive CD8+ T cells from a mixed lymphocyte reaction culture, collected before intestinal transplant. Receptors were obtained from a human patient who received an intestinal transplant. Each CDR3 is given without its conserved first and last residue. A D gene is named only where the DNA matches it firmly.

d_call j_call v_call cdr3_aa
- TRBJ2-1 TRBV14 ASSPYGGSGNEQF
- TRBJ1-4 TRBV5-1 ASSGWESTNEKLF
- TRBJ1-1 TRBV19 ASSPGTANTEAF
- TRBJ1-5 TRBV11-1 ASSSNPDCQPQH
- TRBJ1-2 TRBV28 ATGAMGTIDGYT
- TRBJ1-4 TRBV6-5 ASSPQEFNEKLF
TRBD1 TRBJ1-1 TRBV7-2 ASSSRDSMNTEAF
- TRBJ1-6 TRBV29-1 STLTGTNSPLH
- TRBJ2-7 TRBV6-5 ASSYSSIPPYEQY
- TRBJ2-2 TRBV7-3 ASRDRNTGELF
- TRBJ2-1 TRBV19 ASSILGLPYNEQF
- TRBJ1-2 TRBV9 ASSLGSDGGGYGYT
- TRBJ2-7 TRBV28 ARGYEQY
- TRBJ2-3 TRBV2 ASRARSPREATDTQY
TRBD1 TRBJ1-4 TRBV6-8 ASSVDRVSREKLF
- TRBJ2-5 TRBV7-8 ASSLWPKETQY
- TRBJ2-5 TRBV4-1 ASSQGDSAPNEETQY
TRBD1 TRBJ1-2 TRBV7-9 ASSFRRGLYGYT
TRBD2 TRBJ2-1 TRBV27 ASSFGLAGYNEQF
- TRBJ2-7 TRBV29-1 SVEERPSYEQY
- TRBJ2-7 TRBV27 ASSLGTPYEQY
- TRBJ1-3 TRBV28 ASSPGTQGNTIY
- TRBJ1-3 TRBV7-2 ASSSVLCPLDFLGDTIY
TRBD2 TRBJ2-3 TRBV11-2 ASSLGREGSQADTQY
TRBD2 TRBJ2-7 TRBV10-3 AISGTSGDPPYEQY
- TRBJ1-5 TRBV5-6 ASSMGLFSNQPQH
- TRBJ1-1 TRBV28 ASSLGWEAF
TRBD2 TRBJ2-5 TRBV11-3 ASSLTSGSQTQY
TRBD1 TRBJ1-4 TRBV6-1 ASREVQGGGNEKLF
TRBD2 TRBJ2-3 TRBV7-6 ASSLGGGQTDTQY
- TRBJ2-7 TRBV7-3 ASSQDSTGITYEQY
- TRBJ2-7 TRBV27 ASSTDYGEQY
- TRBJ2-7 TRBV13 ASSRLKTSYEQY
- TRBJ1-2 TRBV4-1 ASSQGHGISNYGST
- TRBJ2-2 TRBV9 ASSVPGELF
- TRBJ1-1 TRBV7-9 ASSIKSSTEAF
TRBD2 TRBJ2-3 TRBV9 ASSLGTSDRTDTQY
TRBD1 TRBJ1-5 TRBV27 ASSWSGRGDQPQH
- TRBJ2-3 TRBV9 ASSVEGGGKTDTQY
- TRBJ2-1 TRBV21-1 ASSSRYNEQF
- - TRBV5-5 ASSPRVETYEQY
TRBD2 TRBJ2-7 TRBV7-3 ASSNFASGVYEQY
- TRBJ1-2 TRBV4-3 ASSNNLEARGYT
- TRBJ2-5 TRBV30 AWSTLRETQY
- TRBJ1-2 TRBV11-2 ASSLGAGNYGYT
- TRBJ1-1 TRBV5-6 ASSLASVMNTEAF
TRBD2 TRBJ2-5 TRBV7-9 ASSYLEGGRIQETQY
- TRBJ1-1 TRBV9 ASSVTVNTEAF
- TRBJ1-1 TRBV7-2 ASSQSGSTEAF
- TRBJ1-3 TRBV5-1 ASSPDASSGNTIY
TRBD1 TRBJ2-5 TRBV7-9 ASSRTGGLQETQY
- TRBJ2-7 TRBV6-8 ASSPGAGANYEQY
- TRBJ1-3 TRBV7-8 ASSFKGGNTIY
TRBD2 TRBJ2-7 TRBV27 ASSYGGAGYEQY